Presented here are 10 T cell receptor beta chains from one specimen sequenced in a study of cytotoxic CD8 clonotypes in ibrutinib-treated CLL. Only in-frame clones appear in the TCRdb table, and some are missing; sequencing was by immunoSEQ multiplex PCR. This table has just under 70,000 clones, about two thirds appearing once. Sample: PBMCs, taken after 12 months of ibrutinib treatment. The receptor set was obtained from a human donor with chronic lymphocytic leukemia.

This clone was seen more than once but under ten times. The V gene is TRBV30, the J gene TRBJ2-3; 11 positions agree with TRBD2. The ends lost 0 bases at V and 3 bases at J; junction bases unmatched: 2. This CDR3 region has 15 residues. Germline lookup yields CDR1 GTSNPN and CDR2 SVGIG (reference sequence). This CDR3 reads CAWSVLAGVTDTQYF. CDR3 DNA: TGTGCCTGGAGTGTACTAGCGGGGGTAACAGATACGCAGTATTTT.

V is TRBV7-2 and J is TRBJ2-3; the match to TRBD1 covers 7 bases. The length of the CDR3 is 15 residues. From germline, CDR1 is SGHTA and CDR2 FQGNSA. J lost 3 bases, V lost 5 bases, and 8 bases had no gene match. The CDR3 reads CASSGLQGRTDTQYF. CDR3 in DNA: TGTGCCAGCAGCGGGCTACAGGGGCGTACAGATACGCAGTATTTT.

This chain links TRBV2 with TRBJ2-7, with D possibly being TRBD2 (7 bases). CDR3 size: 17 residues. The V end lost 4 bases, the J end lost 0 bases, and 19 bases lay between the germline ends. Germline loops: CDR1 SNHLY, CDR2 FYNNEI. The CDR3 protein is CASSAEAGASSSYEQYF. CDR3 nucleotide sequence: TGTGCCAGCAGTGCCGAGGCGGGGGCCTCTAGCTCCTACGAGCAGTACTTC.

In its sample, this clone was seen a few times. This chain joins TRBV4-2 and TRBJ2-3, with 8 nucleotides matching TRBD1. CDR3 length equals 17 residues. Trimming removed 3 bases from V and 3 bases from J; junction bases left unmatched: 11. From germline, CDR1 is LGHNA and CDR2 YNFKEQ. The CDR3 loop is CASSQDSQGARTDTQYF. The CDR3 nucleotides read TGTGCCAGCAGCCAGGATTCGCAGGGGGCGCGGACAGATACGCAGTATTTT.

The rearrangement links TRBV7-6 to TRBJ2-3; the match to TRBD2 covers 11 bases. V was clipped by 2 bases and J by 3 bases; unmatched bases: 4. CDR3 length: 16 amino acids. Germline values: CDR1 SGHVS, CDR2 FNYEAQ. CDR3 DNA: TGTGCCAGCAGCTTACTAGCGGGGGGCGTAACAGATACGCAGTATTTT. It translates to CASSLLAGGVTDTQYF. The entire variable domain, with the rest obtained from reference TRBV7-6 and TRBJ2-3, is as follows: GAGVSQSPRYKVTKRGQDVALRCDPISGHVSLYWYRQALGQGPEFLTYFNYEAQQDKSGLPNDRFSAERPEGSISTLTIQRTEQRDSAMYRCASSLLAGGVTDTQYFGPGTRLTVL.

This clone occurred a few times. V usage is TRBV15 and J usage is TRBJ1-5; 7 bases map to TRBD1. Germline CDR1 reads LNHNV; CDR2 reads YYDKDF (reference sequence). Germline trimming cut 0 bases from V and 7 bases from J; bases unmatched to any gene: 3. The CDR3 sequence is 14 residues long. CDR3 residues: CATSRETGRQPQHF. In DNA form, the CDR3 reads TGTGCCACCAGCAGAGAGACAGGGAGACAGCCCCAGCATTTT.

The chain couples TRBV7-9 to TRBJ1-4; D ambiguous. CDR1 is SEHNR and CDR2 is FQNEAQ in the germline V gene (reference sequence). The CDR3 consists of 14 residues. Deletions cut 4 bases from V and 3 bases from J, with 9 bases between. The CDR3 DNA reads TGTGCCAGCAGCTCCCGGGGATCTAATGAAAAACTGTTTTTT. Encoded protein: CASSSRGSNEKLFF.

The genes are TRBV5-1 and TRBJ1-2, with 8 nucleotides matching TRBD1. V shed 2 bases and J 8 bases; nucleotides not matched to a gene: 5. Germline V lookup: CDR1 SGHRS, CDR2 YFSETQ. The CDR3 is made up of 13 amino acids. CDR3 nucleotides: TGCGCCAGCAGCTTTGGACAGGGTGGGGGCTACACCTTC. This translates into CASSFGQGGGYTF.

This chain links TRBV7-8 with TRBJ2-3; possibly TRBD1 for D (6 bases). Germline V gene data show CDR1 as SGHVS and CDR2 as FQNEAQ. Trimming took off 7 bases at V and 5 bases at J, with 19 bases between the two ends. This CDR3 contains 15 residues. The DNA of the CDR3 is TGTGCCAGCACCTGGCAGCAGGGGTATGGAGATACGCAGTATTTT. Translating it yields CASTWQQGYGDTQYF.

The rearrangement joins TRBV6-5 to TRBJ2-3; D not resolved. There are 13 residues in the CDR3. Trimming took off 8 bases at V and 0 bases at J, with 9 bases between the two ends. Germline CDR1 and CDR2: MNHEY and SVGAGI. Written as DNA, the CDR3 is TGTGCCAGCGGTGGCGGAAGCACAGATACGCAGTATTTT. Amino acids: CASGGGSTDTQYF.